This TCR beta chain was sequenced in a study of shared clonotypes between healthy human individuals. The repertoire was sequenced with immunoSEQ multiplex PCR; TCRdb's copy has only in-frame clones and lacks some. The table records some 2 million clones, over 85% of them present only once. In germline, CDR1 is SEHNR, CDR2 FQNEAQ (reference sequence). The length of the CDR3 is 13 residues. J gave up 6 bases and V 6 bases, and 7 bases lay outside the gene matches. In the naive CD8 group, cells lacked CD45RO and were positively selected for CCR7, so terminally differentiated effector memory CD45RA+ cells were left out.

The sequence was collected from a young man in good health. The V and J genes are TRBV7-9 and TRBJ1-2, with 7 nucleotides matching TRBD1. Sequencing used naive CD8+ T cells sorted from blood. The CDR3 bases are TGTGCCAGCAGATACGGGACAGTAAATGGCTACACCTTC. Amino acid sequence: CASRYGTVNGYTF.